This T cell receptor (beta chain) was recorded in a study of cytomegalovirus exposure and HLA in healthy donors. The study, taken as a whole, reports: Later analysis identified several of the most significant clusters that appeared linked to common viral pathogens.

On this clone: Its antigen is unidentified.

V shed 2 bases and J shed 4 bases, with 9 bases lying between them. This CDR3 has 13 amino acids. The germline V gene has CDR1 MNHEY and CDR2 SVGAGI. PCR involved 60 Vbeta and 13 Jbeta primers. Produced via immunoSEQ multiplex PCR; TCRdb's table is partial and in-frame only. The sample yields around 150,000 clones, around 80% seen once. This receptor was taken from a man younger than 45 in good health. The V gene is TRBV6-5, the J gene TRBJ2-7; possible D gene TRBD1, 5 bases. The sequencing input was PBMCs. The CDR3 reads CASSYRDRYEQYF. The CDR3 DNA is TGTGCCAGCAGTTACCGAGACAGATACGAGCAGTACTTC.